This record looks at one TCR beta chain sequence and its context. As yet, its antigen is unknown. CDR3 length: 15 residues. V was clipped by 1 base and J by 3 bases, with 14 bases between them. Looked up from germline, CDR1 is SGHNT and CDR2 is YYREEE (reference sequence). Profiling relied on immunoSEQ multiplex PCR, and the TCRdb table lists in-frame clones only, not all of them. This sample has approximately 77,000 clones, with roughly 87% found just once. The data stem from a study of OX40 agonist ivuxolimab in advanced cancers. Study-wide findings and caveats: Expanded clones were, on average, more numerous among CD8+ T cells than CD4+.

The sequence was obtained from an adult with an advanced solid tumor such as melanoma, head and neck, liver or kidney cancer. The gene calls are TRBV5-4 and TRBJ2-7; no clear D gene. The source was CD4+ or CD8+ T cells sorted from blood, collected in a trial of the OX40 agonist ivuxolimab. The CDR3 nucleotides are TGTGCCAGCAGCTTGTGGAGTTCTGGGGACTACGAGCAGTACTTC. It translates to CASSLWSSGDYEQYF.